The sequence of this T cell receptor (beta chain) was determined in a study of shared clonotypes between healthy human individuals. Concerning this clone itself: No antigen is known for it.

Study results and caveats: Non-shared clonotypes had lower generation probabilities than those shared by all four donors.

The CDR3 has 15 residues. J gave up 7 bases and V 4 bases, and 10 bases lay outside the gene matches. Germline-derived CDR1 and CDR2 are LNHDA and SQIVND (reference sequence). The data were produced by immunoSEQ multiplex PCR, yet TCRdb's version contains in-frame clones alone and is incomplete. Of nearly 750,000 clones in the sample, around 70% are singletons; the top ten hold around 1.8%. The genes are TRBV19 and TRBJ2-1; TRBD1 matches at 7 bases. The clonotype was recovered from a woman in her 30s in good health. The sequencing input was memory CD4+ T cells sorted from blood. Subset: CD45RA-negative fraction. CDR3 coding DNA: TGTGCCAGTAGTACCACAGGGGCCTCGGGAAATGAGCAGTTCTTC. Its protein product is CASSTTGASGNEQFF.